The present T cell receptor (beta chain) was sequenced within a study of blood T cell repertoires in COVID-19. Clones were sequenced by immunoSEQ multiplex PCR, and TCRdb holds only the in-frame ones, with some missing. Among 330,000 or so clones listed, over 80% were seen once. This CDR3 is 14 amino acids long. Germline assignment: CDR1 MDHEN and CDR2 SYDVKM. The V and J ends lost 7 bases and 10 bases respectively, with 17 bases between them. Sequencing was carried out using PBMCs or T cells enriched from blood (not recorded which). The chain recombines TRBV28 with TRBJ1-6; a possible D gene is TRBD1 (5 bases). The TCR comes from a man aged 25-40 years who had recovered from COVID-19. The CDR3 is CASTLRERGSPLHF. As DNA, the CDR3 is TGTGCCAGCACCCTCAGGGAAAGGGGCTCACCCCTCCACTTT.